The 10 T cell receptor beta chains presented below share a single source sample, sequenced in a study of blood T cell repertoires in COVID-19. TCRdb's copy holds only in-frame clones and misses some; the assay was immunoSEQ multiplex PCR. The sample has about 130,000 clones; about 70% are singletons. Source material: peripheral blood. These receptors originate from a man between 60 and 75 years old with acute or convalescent COVID-19.

The CDR3 nucleotides are TGCAGCGTTGAAGATCAAGGGGGAAATGAGCAGTTCTTC. Amino acid sequence: CSVEDQGGNEQFF. The rearrangement uses TRBV29-1 and TRBJ2-1, with D maybe TRBD1 (6 bases). V was clipped by 0 bases and J by 7 bases, with 10 bases between them. The CDR3 is 13 residues long. Germline V gene sequence: CDR1 SQVTM, CDR2 ANQGSEA.

This sequence joins TRBV30 and TRBJ1-2, with a possible D match to TRBD1 (5 bases). Germline CDR1 and CDR2: GTSNPN and SVGIG (reference sequence). This CDR3 comprises 14 residues. Trimming shortened V by 0 bases and J by 5 bases, and 13 bases separated the two germline ends. CDR3 sequence: CAWSVGRGAYGYTF. CDR3 in DNA: TGTGCCTGGAGTGTAGGAAGGGGCGCTTATGGCTACACCTTC.

The table lists this clone with a few counts. The chain carries TRBV4-1 and TRBJ1-1; perhaps TRBD1 as D (5 bases). Germline V CDR1 and CDR2: MGHRA, YSYEKL. V lost 3 bases to trimming and J lost 2 bases, with 13 bases between them. The CDR3 consists of 15 residues. CDR3 sequence reads: CASSQQTALNTEAFF. The DNA for the CDR3 is TGCGCCAGCAGCCAGCAGACAGCGCTTAACACTGAAGCTTTCTTT.

The rearrangement uses TRBV5-6 and TRBJ1-2; 8 bases line up with TRBD1. V lost 4 bases to trimming and J lost 4 bases; unmatched junction nucleotides: 12. Germline lookup yields CDR1 SGHDT and CDR2 YYEEEE. This CDR3 has 16 amino acids. CDR3 DNA sequence: TGTGCCAGCAGCCACCTAAAAACAGGGGGGGCCTATGGCTACACCTTC. This translates into CASSHLKTGGAYGYTF.

The chain uses TRBV12-5 and TRBJ1-1; D not certain. The ends were cut back, 6 bases at V and 0 bases at J, with 8 bases in the middle. This CDR3 has 13 residues. Per the germline V gene, CDR1 is LGHNT and CDR2 is FRNRAP. Here the CDR3 reads CASGLGMNTEAFF. The CDR3 DNA is TGTGCTAGTGGCCTCGGTATGAACACTGAAGCTTTCTTT.

This clone was seen only once. The chain carries TRBV6-5 and TRBJ1-5; no clear D. The germline V and J ends were trimmed by 5 bases and 4 bases, with 9 bases remaining between them. The germline V gene has CDR1 MNHEY and CDR2 SVGAGI. The CDR3 spans 13 residues. CDR3 amino acids: CASSPDGNQPQHF. DNA of the CDR3: TGTGCCAGCAGTCCCGACGGGAATCAGCCCCAGCATTTT.

This clone was recorded a few times. This rearrangement joins TRBV2 to TRBJ1-2; 8 bases are shared with TRBD1. Trimming cost V 6 bases and J 1 base; bases outside gene matches: 7. There are 15 residues in the CDR3. Germline lookup yields CDR1 SNHLY and CDR2 FYNNEI. The CDR3 protein is CASSRDRLDNYGYTF. The DNA for the CDR3 is TGTGCCAGCAGCCGGGACAGGTTGGATAACTATGGCTACACCTTC.

V usage is TRBV18 and J usage is TRBJ1-2; 11 bases agree with TRBD1. This CDR3 has 15 amino acids. Trimming took 3 bases from V and 6 from J; bases not matched to a gene: 6. From germline, CDR1 is KGHSH and CDR2 LQKENI. The CDR3 DNA reads TGTGCCAGCTCACCTCGCGGACAGGGGGCGAATGGCTACACCTTC. Translation gives CASSPRGQGANGYTF.

The chain combines TRBV29-1 with TRBJ2-3, with 9 nucleotides matching TRBD1. V lost 5 bases, J lost 4 bases, and 10 bases stayed unmatched. There are 15 residues in the CDR3. Germline CDR1 is SQVTM and CDR2 is ANQGSEA. The CDR3 here is CSVPMDRGVSDTQYF. The DNA of the CDR3 is TGCAGCGTTCCAATGGACAGGGGCGTATCAGATACGCAGTATTTT.

With regard to this clone: This CDR3 is also generated by other DNA sequences in the sample. The J gene is TRBJ2-7, the V gene TRBV3-1 (or the pseudogene TRBV3-2); D is possibly TRBD1 (5 bases). CDR1 and CDR2 from the germline V gene are LGHDT and YNNKEL (reference sequence). V was clipped by 2 bases and J by 0 bases, with 5 bases between them. The CDR3 is 13 residues long. This CDR3 is CASSQRGSYEQYF. The CDR3 DNA sequence: TGTGCCAGCAGCCAAAGGGGCTCCTACGAGCAGTACTTC.